One sample yielded the 19 T cell receptor beta chains listed below, sequenced in a study of blood T cell repertoires in COVID-19. Data came from immunoSEQ multiplex PCR; TCRdb stores just in-frame clones and leaves some out. The data hold 300,000 to 450,000 clones, with 85% observed a single time. Sequenced material: peripheral blood. These receptors were collected from a woman aged 18-29 years with acute or convalescent COVID-19.

The DNA of the CDR3 is TGTGCCAGCAGCTCAGGACAGGGAGGTTCACCCCTCCACTTT. Translation gives CASSSGQGGSPLHF. This chain uses TRBV5-6 with TRBJ1-6, with 8 bases matching TRBD1. Germline V lookup: CDR1 SGHDT, CDR2 YYEEEE. The CDR3 has 14 amino acids. V was clipped by 3 bases and J by 9 bases; unmatched bases: 5. The variable domain in full, with the rest retrieved from reference TRBV5-6 and TRBJ1-6, is DAGVTQSPTHLIKTRGQQVTLRCSPKSGHDTVSWYQQALGQGPQFIFQYYEEEERQRGNFPDRFSGHQFPNYSSELNVNALLLGDSALYLCASSSGQGGSPLHFGNGTRLTVT.

The chain is built from TRBV5-1 and TRBJ2-3; 7 nucleotides align to TRBD2. This CDR3 comprises 15 residues. CDR1 and CDR2 from the germline V gene are SGHRS and YFSETQ. V lost 0 bases and J lost 4; bases outside the gene matches: 5. CDR3 coding DNA: TGCGCCAGCAGCTTGGCTTTAGCGGGTGCAGATACGCAGTATTTT. Residues: CASSLALAGADTQYF.

The J gene is TRBJ2-3, the V gene TRBV5-1; perhaps TRBD2 as D (6 bases). Trimming removed 4 bases from V and 1 base from J, with 16 bases in between. The CDR3 totals 16 residues. Looked up from germline, CDR1 is SGHRS and CDR2 is YFSETQ. In DNA form, the CDR3 reads TGCGCCAGCAGCGCCGGGCGAAAGCGGGGCACAGATACGCAGTATTTT. As protein: CASSAGRKRGTDTQYF.

The chain employs TRBV19 and TRBJ2-1; 9 bases match TRBD2. Looked up from germline, CDR1 is LNHDA and CDR2 is SQIVND (reference sequence). V trimming: 6 bases; J trimming: 2 bases; junction bases outside the gene matches: 5. This CDR3 comprises 15 residues. CDR3 region: CASSRSGGTYNEQFF. The CDR3 coding sequence is TGTGCCAGTAGCCGGAGCGGGGGGACCTACAATGAGCAGTTCTTC.

The sample holds a few counts of this clone. The chain recombines TRBV5-5 with TRBJ1-5; D possibly corresponds to TRBD1 (6 bases). V dropped 7 bases and J dropped 5 bases, with 13 bases sitting between them. There are 13 residues in the CDR3. Germline loops: CDR1 SGHKS, CDR2 YYEKEE (reference sequence). The CDR3 region is CASGEGEYQPQHF. CDR3 sequence (DNA): TGTGCCAGCGGGGAGGGGGAGTATCAGCCCCAGCATTTT.

J is TRBJ1-5 and V is TRBV7-9; D might be TRBD1 (5 bases). Germline CDR1 is SEHNR and CDR2 is FQNEAQ (reference sequence). The CDR3 is made up of 16 amino acids. Trimming shortened V by 5 bases and J by 1 base, and 15 bases separated the two germline ends. The CDR3 spells CASSRVGGVSNQPQHF. CDR3 DNA: TGTGCCAGCAGCCGTGTTGGAGGGGTAAGCAATCAGCCCCAGCATTTT. Drawing the rest from reference TRBV7-9 and TRBJ1-5, the complete variable domain is DTGVSQNPRHKITKRGQNVTFRCDPISEHNRLYWYRQTLGQGPEFLTYFQNEAQLEKSRLLSDRFSAERPKGSFSTLEIQRTEQGDSAMYLCASSRVGGVSNQPQHFGDGTRLSIL.

The V call is TRBV5-4, the J call TRBJ1-2; D is undetermined. Trimming shortened V by 1 base and J by 2 bases, and 6 bases separated the two germline ends. This CDR3 comprises 13 residues. Germline V CDR1 and CDR2: SGHNT, YYREEE (reference sequence). The CDR3 coding sequence is TGTGCCAGCAGCTTGAGCCCCAACTATGGCTACACCTTC. The encoded protein is CASSLSPNYGYTF.

This clone showed up just once. CDR3 in amino acids: CASSTREGNYEQYF. The CDR3 DNA reads as TGTGCCAGCAGCACCAGGGAGGGGAACTACGAGCAGTACTTC. The chain uses TRBV7-8 and TRBJ2-7, with 7 bases identical to TRBD2. Germline values: CDR1 SGHVS, CDR2 FQNEAQ. The ends lost 5 bases at V and 3 bases at J; junction bases unmatched: 7. The CDR3 loop spans 14 amino acids.

The chain couples TRBV28 to TRBJ1-2; 8 bases agree with TRBD1. With V trimmed by 5 bases and J by 7 bases, 9 bases remained unmatched. The CDR3 is made up of 14 amino acids. CDR1 MDHEN and CDR2 SYDVKM come from the germline V gene. The CDR3 DNA is TGTGCCAGCAGTCCCGGACAGGGTAGGGGTGGCTACACCTTC. Its translation is CASSPGQGRGGYTF.

J is TRBJ2-7 and V is TRBV10-3; perhaps TRBD1 as D (7 bases). Trimming pared 8 bases from V and 7 bases from J, leaving 18 bases between. The germline V gene has CDR1 ENHRY and CDR2 SYGVKD. This CDR3 has 13 amino acids. CDR3 region: CAIGQGEAREQYF. The CDR3 bases are TGTGCCATCGGTCAGGGGGAGGCTAGGGAGCAGTACTTC.

This clone has only one observation. V is TRBV4-2 and J is TRBJ2-7; 9 bases align to TRBD2. Per germline, CDR1 LGHNA and CDR2 YNFKEQ. The length of the CDR3 is 15 residues. Trimming took 1 base from V and 5 from J; bases not matched to a gene: 6. CDR3 coding DNA: TGTGCCAGCAGCCAAGGACTAGCGGTGCAAGACGAGCAGTACTTC. It is translated as CASSQGLAVQDEQYF.

The gene calls are TRBV28 and TRBJ2-7; TRBD1 aligns across 7 bases. The germline V gene encodes CDR1 MDHEN and CDR2 SYDVKM. Trimming removed 4 bases from V and 2 bases from J; junction bases left unmatched: 8. The CDR3 has 15 residues. The CDR3 region has the DNA TGTGCCAGCAGTTCCGGACAGGTCTCTACCTACGAGCAGTACTTC. Translated, it gives CASSSGQVSTYEQYF.

This rearrangement joins TRBV2 to TRBJ1-4; 7 bases map to TRBD1. The V gene's germline CDR1 is SNHLY and CDR2 FYNNEI. The trim removed 2 bases at V and 4 bases at J, leaving 1 base unmatched. This CDR3 comprises 14 residues. For the CDR3, the DNA is TGTGCCAGCAGTGAATGGGACAGTAATGAAAAACTGTTTTTT. Translation gives CASSEWDSNEKLFF.

The gene calls are TRBV29-1 and TRBJ2-7; D unclear. V gave up 4 bases and J gave up 5 bases, with 6 bases separating them. The germline gives CDR1 SQVTM, CDR2 ANQGSEA. This CDR3 has 10 amino acids. The CDR3 sequence is CSVGVDEQYF. The CDR3 nucleotides read TGCAGCGTTGGCGTAGACGAGCAGTACTTC.

The chain has TRBV27 and TRBJ2-5; tentatively, D is TRBD1 (5 bases). Germline CDR1 and CDR2: MNHEY and SMNVEV (reference sequence). V was shortened by 5 bases and J by 0 bases, with 19 bases between the two germline ends. CDR3 length: 17 residues. The CDR3 nucleotides are TGTGCCAGCAGTAGGGGATCTTCATTACCGTACCAAGAGACCCAGTACTTC. Encoded protein: CASSRGSSLPYQETQYF.

V is TRBV30 and J is TRBJ2-2; a possible D gene is TRBD2 (6 bases). Trimming left V 3 bases short and J 1 base short, with 6 bases between. The V gene's germline CDR1 is GTSNPN and CDR2 SVGIG (reference sequence). This CDR3 contains 13 residues. CDR3 amino acids: CAWRGGNTGELFF. Written as DNA, the CDR3 is TGTGCCTGGAGGGGAGGGAACACCGGGGAGCTGTTTTTT.

V is TRBV19 and J is TRBJ1-5, with D unclear. V lost 4 bases and J 2 bases, leaving 9 bases between the germline ends. This CDR3 has 14 residues. Looked up from germline, CDR1 is LNHDA and CDR2 is SQIVND (reference sequence). The CDR3: CASSTLAGNQPQHF. CDR3 nucleotide sequence: TGTGCCAGTAGTACTTTGGCGGGCAATCAGCCCCAGCATTTT.

V gene TRBV10-3 combines with J gene TRBJ2-1; 9 nucleotides align to TRBD2. V lost 2 bases to trimming and J lost 6 bases; unmatched junction nucleotides: 5. This CDR3 comprises 15 residues. CDR1 and CDR2 (germline): ENHRY, SYGVKD. The CDR3 spells CAISEPGLALNEQFF. CDR3 DNA sequence: TGTGCCATCAGTGAGCCGGGACTAGCCCTCAATGAGCAGTTCTTC.

The chain couples TRBV10-3 to TRBJ1-1, with a weak D call TRBD1 (6 bases). V gave up 6 bases and J gave up 0 bases, with 14 bases separating them. The CDR3 runs to 15 residues. The germline V gene encodes CDR1 ENHRY and CDR2 SYGVKD. CDR3 DNA sequence: TGTGCCATCAGGCCGACAGGAATCATGAACACTGAAGCTTTCTTT. It specifies CAIRPTGIMNTEAFF.